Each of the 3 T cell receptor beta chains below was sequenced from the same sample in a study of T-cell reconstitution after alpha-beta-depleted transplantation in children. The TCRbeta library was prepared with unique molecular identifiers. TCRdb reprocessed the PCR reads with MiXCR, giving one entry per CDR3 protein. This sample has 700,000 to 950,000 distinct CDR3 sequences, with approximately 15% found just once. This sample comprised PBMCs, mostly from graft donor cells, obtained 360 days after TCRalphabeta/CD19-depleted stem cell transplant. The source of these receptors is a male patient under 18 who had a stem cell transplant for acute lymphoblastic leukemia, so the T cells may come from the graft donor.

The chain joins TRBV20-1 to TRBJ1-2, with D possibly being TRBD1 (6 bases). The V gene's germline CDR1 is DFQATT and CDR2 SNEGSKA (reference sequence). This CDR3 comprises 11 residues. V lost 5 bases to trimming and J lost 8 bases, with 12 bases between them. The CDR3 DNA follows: TGCAGTGCTCGGGGGGCCAGCGGCTACACCTTC. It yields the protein CSARGASGYTF.

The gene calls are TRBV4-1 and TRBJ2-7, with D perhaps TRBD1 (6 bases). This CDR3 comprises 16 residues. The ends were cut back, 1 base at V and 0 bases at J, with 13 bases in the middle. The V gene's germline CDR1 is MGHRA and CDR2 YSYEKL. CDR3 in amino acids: CASSQGSGASSYEQYF. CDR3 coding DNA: TGCGCCAGCAGCCAAGGCTCAGGGGCAAGCTCCTACGAGCAGTACTTC.

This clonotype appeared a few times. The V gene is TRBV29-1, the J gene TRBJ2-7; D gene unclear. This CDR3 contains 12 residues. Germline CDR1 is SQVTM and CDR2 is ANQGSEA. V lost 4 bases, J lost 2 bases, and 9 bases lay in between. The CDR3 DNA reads TGCAGCGTTGGTGGTCCTCCCTACGAGCAGTACTTC. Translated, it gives CSVGGPPYEQYF.